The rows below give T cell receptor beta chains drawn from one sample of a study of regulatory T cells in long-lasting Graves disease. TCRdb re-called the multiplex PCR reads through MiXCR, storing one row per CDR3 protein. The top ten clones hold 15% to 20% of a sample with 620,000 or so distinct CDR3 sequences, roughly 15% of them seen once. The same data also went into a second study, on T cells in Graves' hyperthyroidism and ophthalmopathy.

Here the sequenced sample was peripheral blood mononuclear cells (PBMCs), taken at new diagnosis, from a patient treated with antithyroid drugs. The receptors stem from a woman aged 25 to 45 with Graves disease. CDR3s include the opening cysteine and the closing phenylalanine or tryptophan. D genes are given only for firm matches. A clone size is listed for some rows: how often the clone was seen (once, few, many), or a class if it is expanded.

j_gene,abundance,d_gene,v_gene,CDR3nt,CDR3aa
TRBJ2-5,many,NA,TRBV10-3,TGTGCCATCAGGGAGGGCCCTTCCGAGACCCAGTACTTC,CAIREGPSETQYF
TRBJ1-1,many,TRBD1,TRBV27,TGTGCCAGCACGGACAGGCTGAACACTGAAGCTTTCTTT,CASTDRLNTEAFF
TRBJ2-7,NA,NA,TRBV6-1,TGTGCCAGCCGGGCTAGCTTCAAGAACGAGCAGTACTTC,CASRASFKNEQYF
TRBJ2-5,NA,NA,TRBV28,TGTGCCAGCAGTATCAAGTGGCAGACCCAGTACTTC,CASSIKWQTQYF
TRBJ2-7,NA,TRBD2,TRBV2,TGTGCCAGTCGGGAGGGCCTCGGCGAGCTGTACTTC,CASREGLGELYF
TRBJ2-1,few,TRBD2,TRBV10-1,TGCGCCACTTCTACCACGGGGGGTGGTGGTGGTGAGCAGTTCTTC,CATSTTGGGGGEQFF
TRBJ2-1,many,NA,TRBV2,TGTGCCAGCAGTGTAATCAATGAGCAGTTCTTC,CASSVINEQFF
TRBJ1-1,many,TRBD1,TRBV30,TGTGCCTGGAGGGGACAGGGCGGGAACACTGAAGCTTTCTTT,CAWRGQGGNTEAFF
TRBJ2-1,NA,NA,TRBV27,TGTGCCAGCAGCGGATACGGGAGCTCCTACAATGAGCAGTTCTTC,CASSGYGSSYNEQFF
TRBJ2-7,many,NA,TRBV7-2,TGTGCCAGCAGCTTAAGAGGTCTATCTTTAAGCTACGAGCAGTACTTC,CASSLRGLSLSYEQYF
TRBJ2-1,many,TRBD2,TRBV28,TGTGCCAGCAGTTTATGGACTAGCAGCCCAATCAATGAGCAGTTCTTC,CASSLWTSSPINEQFF
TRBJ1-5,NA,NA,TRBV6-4,TGTGCCAGCAGTGATGGGGGGAAGCAGCCCCAGCATTTT,CASSDGGKQPQHF
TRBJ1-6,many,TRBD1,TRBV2,TGTGCCAGCAGTCACGACAGGGGTTTAGGTTCACCCCTCCACTTT,CASSHDRGLGSPLHF
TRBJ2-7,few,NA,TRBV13,TGTGCCAGCAGCTTCGGTGGTATCAACTCCTACGAGCAGTACTTC,CASSFGGINSYEQYF
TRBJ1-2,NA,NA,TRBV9,TGTGCCAGCAGCACACAGAGGGGGACTAACTATGGCTACACCTTC,CASSTQRGTNYGYTF
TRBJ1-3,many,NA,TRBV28,TGTGCCAGCAGTTCCCCAGGGAGAGGAAACACCATATATTTT,CASSSPGRGNTIYF
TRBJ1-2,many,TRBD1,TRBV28,TGTGCCAGCAGAACCGGACAGGGGGCCTCGGGACGCCACACCTTC,CASRTGQGASGRHTF
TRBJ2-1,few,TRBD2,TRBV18,TGTGCCAGCTCACCTTCAGCGGGGGTTACCTACAATGAGCAGTTCTTC,CASSPSAGVTYNEQFF
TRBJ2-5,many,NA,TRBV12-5,TGTGCTAGTGCCTCCTCGGTTCAGACCCAGTACTTC,CASASSVQTQYF
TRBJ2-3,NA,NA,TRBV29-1,TGCAGCGTTCGAGCGCTACTCACAGATACGCAGTATTTT,CSVRALLTDTQYF
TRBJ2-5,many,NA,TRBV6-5,TGTGCCAGCAGTTACTCGAGGGAGTTTACTGGGACCCAGTACTTC,CASSYSREFTGTQYF
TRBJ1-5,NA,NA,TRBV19,TGTGCCAGTAGTATCGTCGGAGGTCAGCCCCAGCATTTT,CASSIVGGQPQHF
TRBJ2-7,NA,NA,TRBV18,TGTGCCAGCTCACCCGGTACACCAAGATTAGCTTACGAGCAGTACTTC,CASSPGTPRLAYEQYF
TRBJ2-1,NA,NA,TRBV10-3,TGTGCCATCAGATGGGTGCCCAGTGGTGAGCAGTTCTTC,CAIRWVPSGEQFF
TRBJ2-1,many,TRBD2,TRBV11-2,TGTGCCAGCAGCATACCGGGACTAGCGGGAGTAAATGAGCAGTTCTTC,CASSIPGLAGVNEQFF
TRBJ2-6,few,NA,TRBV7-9,TGTGCCAGCAGCTTACTTAGGAATGGGGCCAACGTCCTGACTTTC,CASSLLRNGANVLTF
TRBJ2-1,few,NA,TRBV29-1,TGCAGCGTTGAAATTCGGGCGGGAAGTACGAATGAGCAGTTCTTC,CSVEIRAGSTNEQFF
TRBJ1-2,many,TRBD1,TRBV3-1,TGTGCCAGCAGCCCTAACCCGGGACAGACCGCAAACTATGGCTACACCTTC,CASSPNPGQTANYGYTF
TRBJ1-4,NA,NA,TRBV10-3,TGTGCCACGTGTCCTACAGACCTCAACACATGGACTAATGAAAAACTGTTTTTT,CATCPTDLNTWTNEKLFF
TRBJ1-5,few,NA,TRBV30,TGTGCCTGGAGAGCATCATGGGGAATCAATCAGCCCCAGCATTTT,CAWRASWGINQPQHF
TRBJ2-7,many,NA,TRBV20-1,TGCAGTGCTAGATTGACCAGACGTCAGAACACTCAATACGAGCAGTACTTC,CSARLTRRQNTQYEQYF
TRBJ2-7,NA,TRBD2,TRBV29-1,TGCAGCGTTGTCTTAGCGGGAGGGCTCCGGGAGCAGTACTTC,CSVVLAGGLREQYF
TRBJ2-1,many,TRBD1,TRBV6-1,TGTGCCAGCAGGCAGACAGGGGGAAATCAGTTCTTC,CASRQTGGNQFF
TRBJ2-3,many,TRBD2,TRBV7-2,TGTGCCAGCAGCTCACGTAGCGGGAGTCAATCAGATACGCAGTATTTT,CASSSRSGSQSDTQYF
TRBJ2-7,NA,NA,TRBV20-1,TGCAGTGCTCGGGACAAAAGATCCTACGAGCAGTACTTC,CSARDKRSYEQYF
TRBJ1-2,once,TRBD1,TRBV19,TGTGCCAGTAGCGACAGGGCTGGTGGCTACACCTTC,CASSDRAGGYTF
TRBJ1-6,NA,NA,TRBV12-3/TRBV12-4,TGTGCCAGCAGTAGGGGCGGGTCACCCCTCCACTTT,CASSRGGSPLHF
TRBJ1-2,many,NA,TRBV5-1,TGCGCCAGCAGCTTGGCTCGCCCTCCCCCCGGCTATGGCTACACCTTC,CASSLARPPPGYGYTF
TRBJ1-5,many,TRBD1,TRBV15,TGTGCCACCAGCCAACAGGGGAACAATCAGCCCCAGCATTTT,CATSQQGNNQPQHF
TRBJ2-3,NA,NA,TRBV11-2,TGTGCCAGCAGCTTATACGTGGGAGGCAGCACAGATACGCAGTATTTT,CASSLYVGGSTDTQYF
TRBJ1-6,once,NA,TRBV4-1,TGCGCCAGCAGCCAAAGCGGACCCCTCCACTTT,CASSQSGPLHF
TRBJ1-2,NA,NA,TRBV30,TGTGCCTGGAGCCTAAATTTCAGGACCTATGGCTACACCTTC,CAWSLNFRTYGYTF